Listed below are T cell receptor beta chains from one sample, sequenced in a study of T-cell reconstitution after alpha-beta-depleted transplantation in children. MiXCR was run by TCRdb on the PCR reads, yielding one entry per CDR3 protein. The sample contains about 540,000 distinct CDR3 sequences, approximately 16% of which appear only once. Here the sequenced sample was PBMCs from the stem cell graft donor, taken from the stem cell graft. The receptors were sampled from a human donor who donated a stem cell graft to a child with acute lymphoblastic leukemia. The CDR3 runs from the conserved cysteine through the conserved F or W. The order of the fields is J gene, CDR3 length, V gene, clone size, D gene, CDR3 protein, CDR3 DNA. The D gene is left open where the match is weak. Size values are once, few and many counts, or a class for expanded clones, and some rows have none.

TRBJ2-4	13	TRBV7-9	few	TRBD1	CASSSPNRDREYF	TGTGCCAGCAGTTCCCCTAACCGGGACAGGGAGTACTTC
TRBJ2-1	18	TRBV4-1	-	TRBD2	CASSQEGTSGRRHNEQFF	TGCGCCAGCAGCCAAGAAGGGACTAGCGGGAGAAGGCACAATGAGCAGTTCTTC
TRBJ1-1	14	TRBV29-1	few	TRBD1	CSVEGPGGVSEAFF	TGCAGCGTTGAAGGTCCAGGGGGTGTCTCTGAAGCTTTCTTT
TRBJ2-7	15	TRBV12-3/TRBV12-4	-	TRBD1	CASSPGTGFSYEQYF	TGTGCCAGCAGTCCCGGGACAGGGTTTTCCTACGAGCAGTACTTC
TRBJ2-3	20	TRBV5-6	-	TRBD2	CASSFQAEAGVPPFTDTQYF	TGTGCCAGCAGCTTCCAGGCCGAGGCGGGAGTACCTCCTTTCACAGATACGCAGTATTTT
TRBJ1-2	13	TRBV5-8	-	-	CASSVDGPYGYTF	TGTGCCAGCAGCGTCGACGGACCCTATGGCTACACCTTC
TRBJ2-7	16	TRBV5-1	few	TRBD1	CASSSAGQASIYEQYF	TGCGCCAGCAGCTCTGCGGGACAGGCCTCCATCTACGAGCAGTACTTC
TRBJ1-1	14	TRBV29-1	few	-	CSAINRAVNVGAFF	TGCAGCGCTATAAACAGGGCGGTTAATGTGGGAGCTTTCTTT
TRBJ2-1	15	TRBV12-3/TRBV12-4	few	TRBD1	CASSLRQGVGNEQFF	TGTGCCAGCAGTTTGCGTCAGGGGGTCGGGAATGAGCAGTTCTTC
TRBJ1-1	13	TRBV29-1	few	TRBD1	CSVAGQMNTEAFF	TGCAGCGTTGCGGGACAGATGAACACTGAAGCTTTCTTT
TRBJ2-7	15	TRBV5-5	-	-	CASSWGRAESYEQYF	TGTGCCAGCAGCTGGGGGCGGGCAGAGTCCTACGAGCAGTACTTC
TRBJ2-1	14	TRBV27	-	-	CASSLSGARDEQFF	TGTGCCAGCAGTTTATCCGGGGCCAGGGATGAGCAGTTCTTC
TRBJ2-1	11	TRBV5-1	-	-	CASSLWDEQFF	TGCGCCAGCAGCTTGTGGGATGAGCAGTTCTTC
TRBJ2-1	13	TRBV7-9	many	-	CASSLANIATVNF	TGTGCCAGCAGCTTAGCCAACATTGCGACCGTAAACTTC
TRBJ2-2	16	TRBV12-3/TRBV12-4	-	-	CASSSPNGKNTGELFF	TGTGCCAGCAGTTCCCCTAACGGGAAAAACACCGGGGAGCTGTTTTTT
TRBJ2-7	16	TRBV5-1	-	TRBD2	CASSLAVAGAAYEQYF	TGCGCCAGCAGCTTGGCCGTAGCGGGGGCCGCCTACGAGCAGTACTTC
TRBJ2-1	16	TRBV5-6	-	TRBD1	CASSTDRARSYNEQFF	TGTGCCAGCAGCACCGACAGGGCAAGGTCCTACAATGAGCAGTTCTTC
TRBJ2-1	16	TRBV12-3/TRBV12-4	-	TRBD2	CASSFSREGRPNEQFF	TGTGCCAGCAGTTTCTCACGGGAGGGCCGACCCAATGAGCAGTTCTTC
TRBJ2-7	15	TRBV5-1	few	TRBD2	CASSLRTSGHTEQYF	TGCGCCAGCAGCTTGAGGACTAGCGGGCACACCGAGCAGTACTTC
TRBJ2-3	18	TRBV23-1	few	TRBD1	CASSQYPPDRGGIDTQYF	TGCGCCAGCAGTCAATATCCCCCGGACAGGGGTGGTATAGATACGCAGTATTTT
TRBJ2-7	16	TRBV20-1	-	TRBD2	CCASVPHGAGAYEQYF	TGCTGTGCTAGCGTTCCGCACGGGGCGGGAGCCTACGAGCAGTACTTC
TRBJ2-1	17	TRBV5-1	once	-	CASSPSGAVETYNEQFF	TGCGCCAGCAGCCCGTCGGGGGCAGTGGAGACCTACAATGAGCAGTTCTTC
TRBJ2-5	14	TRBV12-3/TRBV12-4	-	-	CASSFRSHQETQYF	TGTGCCAGCAGTTTTAGGTCACACCAAGAGACCCAGTACTTC
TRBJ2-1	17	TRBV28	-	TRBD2	CASRRLAGGSSYNEQFF	TGTGCCAGCAGACGCCTAGCGGGAGGAAGCTCCTACAATGAGCAGTTCTTC
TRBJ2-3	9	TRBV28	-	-	CASSPPQYF	TGTGCCAGCAGCCCGCCCCAGTATTTT
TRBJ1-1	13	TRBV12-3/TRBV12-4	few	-	CASSPPSRPEAFF	TGTGCCAGCAGTCCACCTTCGAGACCTGAAGCTTTCTTT
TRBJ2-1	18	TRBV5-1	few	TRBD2	CASSPGYASGRGYNEQFF	TGCGCCAGCAGCCCGGGCTACGCTAGCGGGAGGGGCTACAATGAGCAGTTCTTC